A selection of T cell receptor beta chains follows, all from one sample in a study of T-cell reconstitution after alpha-beta-depleted transplantation in children. TCRdb passed the PCR reads through MiXCR, listing each CDR3 protein once. The repertoire holds about 250,000 distinct CDR3 sequences, with 24% as singletons. The sample consisted of PBMCs, mostly from graft donor cells, taken 360 days after TCRalphabeta/CD19-depleted stem cell transplant. All receptors derive from a female patient between 2 and 15 years old who had a stem cell transplant for congenital amegakaryocytic thrombocytopenia, so the T cells may come from the graft donor. CDR3s include the opening cysteine and the closing phenylalanine or tryptophan. D genes are given only for firm matches. Expanded clones are given a class, and other clones once, few, many or no size at all.

V	size	D	J	CDR3	DNA
TRBV4-1	NA	NA	TRBJ2-7	CASSPYRDNTYEQYF	TGCGCCAGCAGCCCATACCGGGACAACACCTACGAGCAGTACTTC
TRBV6-1	few	NA	TRBJ1-2	CASSELLSARRYGYTF	TGTGCCAGCAGTGAATTATTGTCAGCCAGGCGATATGGCTACACCTTC
TRBV7-8	once	TRBD1	TRBJ2-2	CASSTPGQGISGKDTGELFF	TGTGCCAGCAGCACACCGGGACAGGGGATTAGCGGGAAAGACACCGGGGAGCTGTTTTTT
TRBV2	NA	NA	TRBJ2-5	CASSETAETQYF	TGTGCCAGCAGTGAGACGGCAGAGACCCAGTACTTC
TRBV7-2	NA	TRBD1	TRBJ1-6	CASSQGDSLHNSPLHF	TGTGCCAGCAGCCAAGGGGACAGCCTTCATAATTCACCCCTCCACTTT
TRBV3-1	few	NA	TRBJ2-5	CASSQDGGIFREETQYF	TGTGCCAGCAGCCAAGATGGTGGGATCTTTAGAGAAGAGACCCAGTACTTC
TRBV3-1	few	TRBD1	TRBJ2-7	CASSHFPGQGTYEQYF	TGTGCCAGCAGCCACTTCCCGGGACAGGGGACCTACGAGCAGTACTTC
TRBV2	NA	TRBD2	TRBJ2-5	CASSDPGLALAETQYF	TGTGCCAGCAGTGATCCGGGACTAGCGTTAGCGGAGACCCAGTACTTC
TRBV20-1	NA	NA	TRBJ2-7	CSAILSYPPEQYF	TGCAGTGCTATCCTATCTTACCCGCCCGAGCAGTACTTC
TRBV24-1	many	NA	TRBJ2-5	CATSDSQGFETQYF	TGTGCCACCAGTGATTCACAGGGCTTCGAGACCCAGTACTTC
TRBV5-1	NA	NA	TRBJ2-7	CASSLELLGDEQYF	TGCGCCAGCAGCTTGGAACTCCTCGGAGACGAGCAGTACTTC
TRBV12-3/TRBV12-4	few	TRBD1	TRBJ2-1	CARDRGECNEQFF	TGTGCCAGAGACAGGGGTGAATGCAATGAGCAGTTCTTC
TRBV5-1	NA	NA	TRBJ1-1	CASSWTRGRMNTEAFF	TGCGCCAGCAGCTGGACCCGCGGCAGGATGAACACTGAAGCTTTCTTT
TRBV5-1	NA	NA	TRBJ2-5	CASTPFVGESQKTQYF	TGCGCCAGCACCCCTTTTGTGGGGGAGTCCCAAAAGACCCAGTACTTC
TRBV20-1	NA	TRBD2	TRBJ2-5	CSAKPSGRPRETQYF	TGCAGTGCCAAACCTAGCGGGAGGCCCAGGGAGACCCAGTACTTC
TRBV18	few	NA	TRBJ2-7	CASSRSAPPVDEQYF	TGTGCCAGCTCCCGGTCAGCCCCTCCGGTGGACGAGCAGTACTTC
TRBV4-1	NA	NA	TRBJ1-1	CASSQIGATNTEAFF	TGCGCCAGCAGCCAGATTGGGGCCACCAACACTGAAGCTTTCTTT
TRBV5-1	NA	NA	TRBJ1-1	CASGLGGDTEAFF	TGCGCCAGCGGCTTGGGAGGAGACACTGAAGCTTTCTTT
TRBV28	NA	NA	TRBJ1-1	CASSSASRQPNTEAFF	TGTGCCAGCAGTTCAGCCTCAAGACAGCCGAACACTGAAGCTTTCTTT
TRBV27	NA	TRBD2	TRBJ2-4	CATRTQSSGEAKNIQYF	TGTGCCACCCGAACGCAAAGCAGCGGGGAGGCCAAAAACATTCAGTACTTC
TRBV30	NA	NA	TRBJ1-5	CAWSVPGRKNQPQHF	TGTGCCTGGAGTGTACCGGGACGGAAGAATCAGCCCCAGCATTTT
TRBV20-1	NA	NA	TRBJ2-3	CSARDPRWGDPDTQYF	TGCAGTGCTAGAGATCCCAGGTGGGGTGATCCAGATACGCAGTATTTT
TRBV20-1	few	TRBD2	TRBJ2-1	CSAPDLAGGTYNEQFF	TGCAGTGCGCCCGACCTAGCGGGGGGGACCTACAATGAGCAGTTCTTC
TRBV12-3/TRBV12-4	many	TRBD2	TRBJ2-5	CASGQDGLGETQYF	TGTGCCAGCGGCCAAGATGGACTAGGGGAGACCCAGTACTTC
TRBV15	NA	NA	TRBJ1-5	CATSRGRNQPQHF	TGTGCCACCAGCAGAGGGCGAAATCAGCCCCAGCATTTT
TRBV21-1	NA	NA	TRBJ2-1	CASSKASSGLSYNEQFF	TGTGCCAGCAGCAAAGCTTCTAGCGGGCTCTCCTACAATGAGCAGTTCTTC
TRBV6-5	NA	NA	TRBJ1-5	CASSYYLGHNGQPQHF	TGTGCCAGCAGTTACTACCTGGGACACAATGGCCAGCCCCAGCATTTT
TRBV5-1	many	NA	TRBJ2-1	CASSLTSLGEQFF	TGCGCCAGCAGCCTCACATCTCTCGGCGAGCAGTTCTTC
TRBV12-3/TRBV12-4	few	NA	TRBJ2-7	CASSPRTAPPYEQYF	TGTGCCAGCAGTCCAAGGACAGCACCCCCCTACGAGCAGTACTTC
TRBV5-5	few	NA	TRBJ1-2	CASSLYAEEGRGYTF	TGTGCCAGCAGCTTGTACGCGGAGGAGGGTCGTGGCTACACCTTC
TRBV5-1	NA	NA	TRBJ2-2	CASSSRWLDTGELFF	TGCGCCAGCAGCTCCCGGTGGCTAGACACCGGGGAGCTGTTTTTT
TRBV20-1	NA	NA	TRBJ2-7	CSAREGIGWDEQYF	TGCAGTGCTAGGGAGGGGATAGGGTGGGACGAGCAGTACTTC
TRBV4-2	NA	NA	TRBJ1-2	CASSQGSREGYTF	TGTGCCAGCAGCCAAGGGTCAAGGGAGGGCTACACCTTC
TRBV28	few	TRBD1	TRBJ1-4	CASTKTGKGNEKLFF	TGTGCCAGCACGAAGACAGGGAAGGGTAATGAAAAACTGTTTTTT
TRBV21-1	NA	NA	TRBJ2-3	CAGPGGSPTSDTQYF	TGTGCCGGACCCGGGGGGAGCCCCACATCAGATACGCAGTATTTT
TRBV20-1	few	TRBD1	TRBJ2-5	CSARVVRGKETQYF	TGCAGTGCTAGAGTAGTCAGGGGGAAAGAGACCCAGTACTTC
TRBV28	NA	TRBD2	TRBJ2-7	CAPTEITRTSGPTYEQYF	TGTGCCCCCACCGAAATAACTAGGACTAGCGGGCCGACCTACGAGCAGTACTTC
TRBV12-3/TRBV12-4	once	NA	TRBJ2-1	CASSLGLSSYNEQFF	TGTGCCAGCAGTTTAGGACTCAGCTCCTACAATGAGCAGTTCTTC
TRBV5-8	NA	NA	TRBJ2-3	CASSYGQSSTDTQYF	TGTGCCAGCAGCTATGGACAATCTAGCACAGATACGCAGTATTTT
TRBV6-1	few	TRBD2	TRBJ2-2	CASRMGLAGATGELFF	TGTGCCAGCAGAATGGGACTAGCGGGAGCCACCGGGGAGCTGTTTTTT
TRBV4-1	NA	NA	TRBJ1-1	CASSPGWNNREAFF	TGCGCCAGCAGCCCAGGGTGGAATAATCGAGAAGCTTTCTTT
TRBV28	few	TRBD1	TRBJ2-1	CALGPAGGRDEQFF	TGTGCCCTCGGGCCCGCAGGGGGCCGAGATGAGCAGTTCTTC
TRBV4-2	many	NA	TRBJ2-1	CASSQRPVELAQGEQFF	TGTGCCAGCAGCCAACGGCCCGTGGAGCTAGCGCAAGGGGAGCAGTTCTTC
TRBV4-1	NA	NA	TRBJ2-7	CASSEGETYEQYF	TGCGCCAGCAGTGAAGGGGAGACCTACGAGCAGTACTTC
TRBV5-1	few	TRBD1	TRBJ1-5	CASSEGQLSNQPQHF	TGCGCCAGCAGCGAGGGACAGCTTAGCAATCAGCCCCAGCATTTT
TRBV20-1	NA	NA	TRBJ2-1	CSARGTPAGYNEQFF	TGCAGTGCTAGGGGGACTCCCGCAGGATACAATGAGCAGTTCTTC